This T cell receptor (beta chain) came from a study of T cell repertoires in cytomegalovirus infection. Background on the study: Indicated by public TCR beta signatures were CMV infection and matching HLA type.

Germline-derived CDR1 and CDR2 are DFQATT and SNEGSKA (reference sequence). V lost 6 bases to trimming and J lost 5 bases, with 17 bases between them. The CDR3 contains 13 residues. This clonotype occurred many times. TCRdb fed the reads into MiXCR, producing one record per CDR3 protein. The sample shows fewer than 200,000 distinct CDR3 sequences, more than 9% of them seen only once. The receptor was isolated from a human donor in good health (CMV status not recorded). Some clones in this sample may be carry-over from other donors' samples. Sequences were obtained from PBMCs. The chain recombines TRBV20-1 with TRBJ2-7; D could derive from TRBD1 or TRBD2 (6 bases each). CDR3 sequence: CSAPGLGGHEQYF. CDR3 nucleotides: TGCAGTGCGCCGGGACTGGGGGGCCACGAGCAGTACTTC.